The present T cell receptor beta chain was sequenced within a study of cytomegalovirus exposure and HLA in healthy donors. Worth noting for this clone: Its target is unknown.

CDR1 MNHNY and CDR2 SVGAGI come from the germline V gene (reference sequence). The CDR3 runs to 15 residues. J was trimmed by 7 bases and V by 6 bases; bases with no gene match: 6. Study results and limitations: In vitro experiments confirmed that a few CMV-associated chains were specific for CMV antigens. Earlier results showed most TCR beta V segments being productive about 87% or about 30% of the time.

With 60 Vbeta and 13 Jbeta primers, the PCR was carried out. Assay: immunoSEQ multiplex PCR; the TCRdb copy retains only in-frame clones and omits some. The sample shows roughly 200,000 clones, approximately 82% of them seen only once. V usage is TRBV6-6 and J usage is TRBJ2-1; TRBD2 agrees at 13 bases. Sequenced sample: PBMCs. The sequence was collected from a woman between 40 and 55 years old in good health and CMV-seronegative. The CDR3 nucleotides read TGTGCCAGCAGAGTGACTAGCGGGGGGTCAAATGAGCAGTTCTTC. It specifies CASRVTSGGSNEQFF.